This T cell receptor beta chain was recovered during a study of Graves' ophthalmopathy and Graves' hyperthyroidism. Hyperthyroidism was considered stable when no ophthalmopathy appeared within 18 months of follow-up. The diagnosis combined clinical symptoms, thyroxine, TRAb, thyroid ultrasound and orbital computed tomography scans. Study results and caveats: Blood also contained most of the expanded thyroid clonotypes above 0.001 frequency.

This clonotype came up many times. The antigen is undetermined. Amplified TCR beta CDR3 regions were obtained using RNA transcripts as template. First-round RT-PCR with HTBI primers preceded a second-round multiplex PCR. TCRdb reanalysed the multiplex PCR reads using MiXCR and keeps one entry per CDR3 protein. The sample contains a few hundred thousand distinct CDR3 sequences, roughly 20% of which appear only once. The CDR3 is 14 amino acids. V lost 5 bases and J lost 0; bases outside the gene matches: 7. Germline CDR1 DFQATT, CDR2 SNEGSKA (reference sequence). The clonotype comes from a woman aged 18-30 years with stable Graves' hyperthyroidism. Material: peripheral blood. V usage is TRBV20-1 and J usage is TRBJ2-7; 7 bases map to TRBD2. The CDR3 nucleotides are TGCAGTGCTTCCCGCCAGCGGGGCTCCTACGAGCAGTACTTC. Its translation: CSASRQRGSYEQYF.